This entry lists 31 T cell receptor beta chains sequenced from one sample in a study of T cell responses to AZD1222 COVID-19 vaccine. The data were produced by immunoSEQ multiplex PCR, yet TCRdb's version contains in-frame clones alone and is incomplete. The sample consists of 140,000 to 150,000 clones, roughly nine tenths of them appearing once. This specimen consisted of peripheral blood, obtained on day 0 of AZD1222 vaccination. These receptors were collected from an adult in good health.

The chain carries TRBV6-1 and TRBJ1-3; D not resolved. Trimming left V 2 bases short and J 6 bases short, with 5 bases between. The germline CDR1 and CDR2 sequences are MNHNS and SASEGT. The CDR3 is 12 amino acids. This CDR3 is CASSELVNTIYF. The CDR3 DNA follows: TGTGCCAGCAGTGAACTGGTAAACACCATATATTTT.

This clone was counted a single time. The rearrangement links TRBV28 to TRBJ2-7; the match to TRBD2 covers 7 bases. J lost 2 bases, V lost 6 bases, and 10 bases had no gene match. CDR3 length: 15 residues. Germline CDR1 is MDHEN and CDR2 is SYDVKM. CDR3 protein: CASSLTRLAAYEQYF. CDR3 bases: TGTGCCAGCAGCCTAACGCGGCTAGCGGCCTACGAGCAGTACTTC.

The V and J genes are TRBV19 and TRBJ2-2; 7 nucleotides match TRBD2. CDR1 and CDR2 from the germline V gene are LNHDA and SQIVND (reference sequence). Trimming cost V 3 bases and J 5 bases; bases outside gene matches: 9. This CDR3 region has 16 residues. Here the CDR3 reads CASSIKWPGGTGELFF. Here the CDR3 DNA reads TGTGCCAGTAGTATCAAGTGGCCGGGGGGAACCGGGGAGCTGTTTTTT.

The chain couples TRBV3-1 (or the pseudogene TRBV3-2) to TRBJ1-1; unclear D gene. This CDR3 spans 16 amino acids. From germline, CDR1 is LGHDT and CDR2 YNNKEL (reference sequence). Trimming removed 0 bases at V and 3 bases at J, with 14 bases between. As DNA, the CDR3 is TGTGCCAGCAGCCAAGATAGGCGGCAGAGGGACACTGAAGCTTTCTTT. Amino acids: CASSQDRRQRDTEAFF.

J is TRBJ2-3 and V is TRBV15; a possible D gene is TRBD2 (6 bases). The CDR3 runs to 15 residues. Per the germline V gene, CDR1 is LNHNV and CDR2 is YYDKDF (reference sequence). The germline V and J ends were trimmed by 4 bases and 0 bases, with 11 bases remaining between them. The CDR3 spells CATSKLAVSTDTQYF. The DNA of the CDR3 is TGTGCCACCAGCAAGTTAGCGGTGAGCACAGATACGCAGTATTTT.

Note on this clone: This CDR3 is also generated by other DNA sequences in the sample. V gene TRBV6-4 combines with J gene TRBJ1-2; no definite D call. The CDR3 runs 11 residues. Germline lookup yields CDR1 MRHNA and CDR2 SNTAGT. Trimming took 0 bases from V and 4 from J, leaving 0 bases between them. The CDR3 DNA follows: TGTGCCAGCAGTGACTCCTATGGCTACACCTTC. This translates into CASSDSYGYTF.

The chain joins TRBV5-4 to TRBJ2-1, with 9 bases matching TRBD1. Germline assignment: CDR1 SGHNT and CDR2 YYREEE (reference sequence). The CDR3 is 16 amino acids. V dropped 4 bases and J dropped 9; count of bases not matched to a gene: 14. CDR3 nucleotide sequence: TGTGCCAGCAGCCCCCCCGGGACAGGGTCGAGGAGTGAGCAGTTCTTC. Translation gives CASSPPGTGSRSEQFF.

The J gene is TRBJ2-7, the V gene TRBV28; the match to TRBD2 covers 8 bases. Germline CDR1 is MDHEN and CDR2 is SYDVKM. The CDR3 covers 13 residues. V lost 5 bases and J lost 4; bases outside the gene matches: 4. For the CDR3, the DNA is TGTGCCAGCAGTAGCGGGAGTCCTTACGAGCAGTACTTC. This encodes CASSSGSPYEQYF.

The chain has TRBV19 and TRBJ2-6; 8 nucleotides agree with TRBD1. The CDR3 is made up of 19 amino acids. Losses at the gene ends were 3 bases for V and 0 bases for J; bases not matched to a gene: 10. From germline, CDR1 is LNHDA and CDR2 SQIVND (reference sequence). The CDR3: CASSMRDRGKGSGANVLTF. The DNA of the CDR3 is TGTGCCAGTAGTATGCGCGACAGGGGCAAGGGCTCTGGGGCCAACGTCCTGACTTTC.

The chain has TRBV5-1 and TRBJ1-4; D might be TRBD1 (5 bases). V lost 4 bases, J lost 2 bases, and 15 bases lay in between. There are 16 residues in the CDR3. CDR1 SGHRS and CDR2 YFSETQ come from the germline V gene. CDR3 nucleotide sequence: TGCGCCAGCAGCCGGGGGGATCTTTCCACTAATGAAAAACTGTTTTTT. Amino acids: CASSRGDLSTNEKLFF. Full variable domain (rest looked up from reference TRBV5-1 and TRBJ1-4): KAGVTQTPRYLIKTRGQQVTLSCSPISGHRSVSWYQQTPGQGLQFLFEYFSETQRNKGNFPGRFSGRQFSNSRSEMNVSTLELGDSALYLCASSRGDLSTNEKLFFGSGTQLSVL.

The chain uses TRBV3-1 (or the pseudogene TRBV3-2) and TRBJ1-4; tentative D call: TRBD1 (5 bases). Germline V lookup: CDR1 LGHDT, CDR2 YNNKEL (reference sequence). CDR3 size: 14 residues. Between the trimmed V and J ends, which lost 4 bases and 10 bases, there was a span of 16 bases. The CDR3: CASSRRDVRGKLFF. In DNA form, the CDR3 reads TGTGCCAGCAGCCGACGGGACGTTAGGGGAAAACTGTTTTTT.

The chain joins TRBV7-2 to TRBJ1-1; D not resolved. Per the germline V gene, CDR1 is SGHTA and CDR2 is FQGNSA. The CDR3 covers 13 residues. The V and J ends lost 1 base and 5 bases respectively, with 8 bases between them. This chain's CDR3 is CASSLVTQTEAFF. CDR3 bases: TGTGCCAGCAGCTTAGTAACACAAACTGAAGCTTTCTTT.

The rearrangement uses TRBV27 and TRBJ2-3, with TRBD2 matching over 7 bases. The CDR3 extends over 14 amino acids. V shed 7 bases and J 3 bases; nucleotides not matched to a gene: 7. CDR1 is MNHEY, CDR2 SMNVEV, per germline (reference sequence). The CDR3 DNA sequence: TGTGCCAGCAAAGTCTCTAGCGGAACAGATACGCAGTATTTT. It encodes CASKVSSGTDTQYF.

V gene TRBV14 combines with J gene TRBJ1-1, with a tentative D call TRBD1 (6 bases). Germline lookup yields CDR1 SGHDN and CDR2 FVKESK. The CDR3 is 14 residues long. Trimming took 1 base from V and 11 from J, leaving 17 bases between them. The CDR3 DNA reads as TGTGCCAGCAGCCAAGGTCCGGGGGCACGAAGGGCTTTCTTT. This encodes CASSQGPGARRAFF.

The rearrangement joins TRBV28 to TRBJ1-1, with 9 bases aligning to TRBD1. The CDR3 runs to 15 residues. The V gene's germline CDR1 is MDHEN and CDR2 SYDVKM. V dropped 8 bases and J dropped 0; count of bases not matched to a gene: 7. CDR3 protein: CASGTGTLMNTEAFF. The CDR3 coding sequence is TGTGCCAGCGGGACAGGGACACTCATGAACACTGAAGCTTTCTTT.

The chain uses TRBV4-1 and TRBJ1-2; unclear D gene. There are 15 residues in the CDR3. Trimming took 0 bases from V and 4 from J, leaving 12 bases between them. Germline V CDR1 and CDR2: MGHRA, YSYEKL. CDR3 in DNA: TGCGCCAGCAGCCAAGATAGAGGGCAGTTCTATGGCTACACCTTC. Translated, it gives CASSQDRGQFYGYTF.

The V gene is TRBV27, the J gene TRBJ2-3; D possibly corresponds to TRBD2 (5 bases). Germline CDR1 reads MNHEY; CDR2 reads SMNVEV (reference sequence). Trimming cost V 3 bases and J 2 bases, with 9 bases left between them. The CDR3 is 14 residues long. The CDR3 spells CASSFGGFTDTQYF. DNA of the CDR3: TGTGCCAGCAGTTTCGGAGGATTCACAGATACGCAGTATTTT.

This chain joins TRBV6-5 and TRBJ2-2; TRBD2 aligns across 7 bases. Per the germline V gene, CDR1 is MNHEY and CDR2 is SVGAGI. V was clipped by 2 bases and J by 5 bases; unmatched bases: 8. The length of the CDR3 is 16 residues. This CDR3 reads CASSYPSGKGTGELFF. As DNA, the CDR3 is TGTGCCAGCAGTTACCCGAGCGGGAAGGGGACCGGGGAGCTGTTTTTT.

V is TRBV15 and J is TRBJ1-4; D gene unclear. CDR3 length: 14 amino acids. V was shortened by 1 base and J by 6 bases, with 9 bases between the two germline ends. The germline V gene encodes CDR1 LNHNV and CDR2 YYDKDF (reference sequence). The CDR3 sequence: CATSRGQWYEKLFF. CDR3 in DNA: TGTGCCACCAGCAGAGGGCAGTGGTATGAAAAACTGTTTTTT.

V and J are TRBV10-1 and TRBJ2-1; 7 bases fit TRBD1. Germline trimming cut 3 bases from V and 12 bases from J; bases unmatched to any gene: 5. This CDR3 contains 12 residues. Germline CDR1 WNHNN, CDR2 SYGVQD (reference sequence). The CDR3 spells CASSDKGAGQFF. Here the CDR3 DNA reads TGCGCCAGCAGTGACAAGGGGGCTGGGCAGTTCTTC.

The J gene is TRBJ2-1, the V gene TRBV7-9; 8 bases agree with TRBD1. Losses at the gene ends were 3 bases for V and 0 bases for J; bases not matched to a gene: 4. From germline, CDR1 is SEHNR and CDR2 FQNEAQ (reference sequence). This CDR3 is built from 16 residues. As DNA, the CDR3 is TGTGCCAGCAGCTTCGGCGACAGGGGCTCCTACAATGAGCAGTTCTTC. Protein: CASSFGDRGSYNEQFF. The whole variable domain, filled in from reference TRBV7-9 and TRBJ2-1, reads DTGVSQNPRHKITKRGQNVTFRCDPISEHNRLYWYRQTLGQGPEFLTYFQNEAQLEKSRLLSDRFSAERPKGSFSTLEIQRTEQGDSAMYLCASSFGDRGSYNEQFFGPGTRLTVL.

V is TRBV29-1 and J is TRBJ2-7; 9 positions agree with TRBD1. V shed 4 bases, J shed 4 bases, and the junction held 5 bases outside the gene matches. Germline lookup yields CDR1 SQVTM and CDR2 ANQGSEA. There are 13 residues in the CDR3. The CDR3 loop reads CSVVTDRGYEQYF. The CDR3 coding sequence is TGCAGCGTTGTGACGGACAGGGGTTACGAGCAGTACTTC.

CDR3 nucleotide sequence: TGTGCCAGCAGCTTACAGGGGGCTTACGAGCAGTACTTC. Protein: CASSLQGAYEQYF. The chain has TRBV7-9 and TRBJ2-7; TRBD1 matches at 8 bases. The CDR3 consists of 13 residues. Germline V gives CDR1 SEHNR, CDR2 FQNEAQ (reference sequence). With 2 bases clipped from V and 4 bases from J, the junction kept 1 base outside the gene matches.

This chain links TRBV6-5 with TRBJ2-3, with 8 bases identical to TRBD1. CDR1 is MNHEY and CDR2 is SVGAGI in the germline V gene. Germline trimming cut 6 bases from V and 1 base from J; bases unmatched to any gene: 6. This CDR3 spans 15 amino acids. CDR3 loop: CASRGPGQGTDTQYF. The CDR3 DNA reads as TGTGCCAGCAGGGGTCCGGGACAGGGCACAGATACGCAGTATTTT.

The V call is TRBV5-5, the J call TRBJ1-1, with TRBD1 identical over 7 bases. Per germline, CDR1 SGHKS and CDR2 YYEKEE (reference sequence). The junction had 11 bases not matched to a gene; V was cut back by 4 bases and J by 5 bases. The CDR3 runs to 15 residues. The DNA of the CDR3 is TGTGCCAGCAGCCCAGGTACAGGGGTTGTAACTGAAGCTTTCTTT. Translation: CASSPGTGVVTEAFF.

V usage is TRBV2 and J usage is TRBJ1-5; 7 nucleotides agree with TRBD1. After removal of 3 bases from V and 5 bases from J, the junction contained 4 bases not matched to a gene. Germline V gives CDR1 SNHLY, CDR2 FYNNEI. The CDR3 has 14 amino acids. The CDR3 DNA follows: TGTGCCAGCAGTGAGGGACAGAAAGATCAGCCCCAGCATTTT. It translates to CASSEGQKDQPQHF.

This rearrangement joins TRBV29-1 to TRBJ1-1; 7 positions match TRBD1. The germline V gene encodes CDR1 SQVTM and CDR2 ANQGSEA. The CDR3 spans 11 residues. After removal of 8 bases from V and 7 bases from J, the junction contained 7 bases not matched to a gene. In DNA, the CDR3 is TGCAGCCCAAGCCGGGACAGTGAAGCTTTCTTT. Protein sequence: CSPSRDSEAFF.

This clone is a singleton in its sample. The chain combines TRBV5-4 with TRBJ1-2; TRBD1 matches at 9 bases. The germline V gene has CDR1 SGHNT and CDR2 YYREEE (reference sequence). This CDR3 region has 14 residues. Trimming cost V 3 bases and J 5 bases; bases outside gene matches: 5. The CDR3 loop is CASSSTGGEYGYTF. In nucleotides, the CDR3 is TGTGCCAGCAGCTCGACAGGGGGAGAGTATGGCTACACCTTC.

The rearrangement uses TRBV28 and TRBJ1-1; possibly TRBD1 for D (6 bases). CDR3 length equals 14 residues. Between the trimmed V and J ends, which lost 6 bases and 3 bases, there was a span of 14 bases. Germline V gene data show CDR1 as MDHEN and CDR2 as SYDVKM. The CDR3 protein is CASSQHRVDTEAFF. CDR3 DNA sequence: TGTGCCAGCAGCCAACACAGGGTTGACACTGAAGCTTTCTTT.

The J gene is TRBJ1-4, the V gene TRBV5-1; D is possibly TRBD1 (5 bases). Deletions cut 0 bases from V and 7 bases from J, with 7 bases between. Germline V gene sequence: CDR1 SGHRS, CDR2 YFSETQ. The CDR3 contains 13 residues. As DNA, the CDR3 is TGCGCCAGCAGCTTGGCAGGGACTGAAAAACTGTTTTTT. Translated: CASSLAGTEKLFF.

V usage is TRBV9 and J usage is TRBJ2-6; 8 nucleotides match TRBD1. Per germline, CDR1 SGDLS and CDR2 YYNGEE. This CDR3 spans 18 amino acids. Trimming took 3 bases from V and 0 from J; bases not matched to a gene: 8. The CDR3 DNA follows: TGTGCCAGCAGCGCGCAGGGGGCGCAGGGCTCTGGGGCCAACGTCCTGACTTTC. Its translation is CASSAQGAQGSGANVLTF.